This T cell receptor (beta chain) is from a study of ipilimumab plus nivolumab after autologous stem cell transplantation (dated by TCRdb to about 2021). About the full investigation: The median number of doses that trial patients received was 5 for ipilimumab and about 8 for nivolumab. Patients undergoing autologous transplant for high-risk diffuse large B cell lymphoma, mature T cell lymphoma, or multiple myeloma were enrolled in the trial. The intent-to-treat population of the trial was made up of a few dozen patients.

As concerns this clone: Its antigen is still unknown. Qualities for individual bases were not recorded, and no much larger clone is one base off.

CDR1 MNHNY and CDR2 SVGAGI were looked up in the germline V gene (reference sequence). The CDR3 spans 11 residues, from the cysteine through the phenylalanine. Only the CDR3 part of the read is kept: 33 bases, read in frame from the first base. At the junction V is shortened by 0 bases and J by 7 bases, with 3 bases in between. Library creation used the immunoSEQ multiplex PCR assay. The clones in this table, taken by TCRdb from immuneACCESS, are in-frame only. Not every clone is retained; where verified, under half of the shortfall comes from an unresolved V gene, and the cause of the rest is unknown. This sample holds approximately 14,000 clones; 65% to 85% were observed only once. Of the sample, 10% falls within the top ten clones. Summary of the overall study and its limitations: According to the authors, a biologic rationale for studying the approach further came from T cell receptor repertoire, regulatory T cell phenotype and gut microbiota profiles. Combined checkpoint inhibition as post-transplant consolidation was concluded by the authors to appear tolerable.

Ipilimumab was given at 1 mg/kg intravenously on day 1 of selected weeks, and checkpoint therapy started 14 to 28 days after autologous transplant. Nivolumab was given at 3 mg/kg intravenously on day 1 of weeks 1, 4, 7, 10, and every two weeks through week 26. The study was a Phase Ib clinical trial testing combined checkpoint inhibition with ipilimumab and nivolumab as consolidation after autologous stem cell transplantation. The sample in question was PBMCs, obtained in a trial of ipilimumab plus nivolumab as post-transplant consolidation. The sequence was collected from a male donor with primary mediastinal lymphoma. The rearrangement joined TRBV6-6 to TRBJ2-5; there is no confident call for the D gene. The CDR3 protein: CASSYSGTQYF. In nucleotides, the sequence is TGTGCCAGCAGTTACTCGGGGACCCAGTACTTC.